This TCR beta chain is drawn from a study of tumor and adjacent non-tumor tissue in lung cancer. On the study more broadly: The patients, 10 men and several women, were roughly 30 to 80 with stage I to III disease. On average, productive TCRbeta reads reached about 4.4 million per sample.

V was trimmed by 1 base and J by 1 base, leaving 9 bases between them. This CDR3 contains 14 residues. Germline V lookup: CDR1 DFQATT, CDR2 SNEGSKA (reference sequence). A modified ARM-PCR protocol with three rounds of nested PCR amplified TCRbeta. Via MiXCR, TCRdb re-called the multiplex PCR reads, giving one row per CDR3 protein. The profile shows 200,000 to 250,000 distinct CDR3 sequences, around 71% of them singletons. In its sample, this clonotype was seen many times. The template was RNA from unsorted bulk tissue. The source of this sequence is a man aged 55 to 69 with non-small cell lung cancer. The genes are TRBV20-1 and TRBJ2-3; a possible D gene is TRBD2 (5 bases). The sequenced sample consisted of lung tumor tissue. DNA of the CDR3: TGCAGTGCTAGAGTAGCGCGGGGCACAGATACGCAGTATTTT. Translated, it gives CSARVARGTDTQYF.